This entry lists 20 T cell receptor beta chains sequenced from one sample in a study of blood T cell repertoires in COVID-19. Clones were sequenced by immunoSEQ multiplex PCR, and TCRdb holds only the in-frame ones, with some missing. This repertoire shows 50,000 or so clones, roughly 90% found once; its top ten account for 10% to 15%. The material sequenced was peripheral blood. The receptors stem from a man aged 55-75 years with active COVID-19.

The chain couples TRBV5-4 to TRBJ1-1; D is possibly TRBD1 (5 bases). Deletions cut 4 bases from V and 3 bases from J, with 13 bases between. CDR1 is SGHNT and CDR2 is YYREEE in the germline V gene (reference sequence). The CDR3 runs to 14 residues. The CDR3 sequence: CASSPRGGDTEAFF. CDR3 in DNA: TGTGCCAGCAGCCCCCGGGGGGGAGACACTGAAGCTTTCTTT.

The CDR3 protein is CASTLTGMNTEAFF. The CDR3, as DNA: TGTGCCAGCACCCTGACAGGGATGAACACTGAAGCTTTCTTT. The rearrangement uses TRBV27 and TRBJ1-1, with 7 bases matching TRBD1. The V gene's germline CDR1 is MNHEY and CDR2 SMNVEV (reference sequence). The CDR3 consists of 14 residues. V shed 7 bases and J 0 bases; nucleotides not matched to a gene: 5.

The gene calls are TRBV28 and TRBJ1-5; D perhaps matches TRBD1 (5 bases). This CDR3 contains 15 residues. Between the trimmed V and J ends, which lost 4 bases and 7 bases, there was a span of 17 bases. Germline-derived CDR1 and CDR2 are MDHEN and SYDVKM. The CDR3: CASSSSGRWGQPQHF. The CDR3 nucleotides read TGTGCCAGCAGTTCCTCGGGCAGGTGGGGCCAGCCCCAGCATTTT.

The chain couples TRBV7-9 to TRBJ2-5; perhaps TRBD1 as D (5 bases). CDR3 size: 16 residues. Trimming took off 1 base at V and 1 base at J, with 13 bases between the two ends. Looked up from germline, CDR1 is SEHNR and CDR2 is FQNEAQ (reference sequence). The CDR3 DNA sequence: TGTGCCAGCAGCTTAGGACAGACAATATCCCAAGAGACCCAGTACTTC. Translation: CASSLGQTISQETQYF.

The gene calls are TRBV19 and TRBJ2-5; maybe TRBD1 (6 bases). The germline CDR1 and CDR2 sequences are LNHDA and SQIVND (reference sequence). The CDR3 sequence is 14 residues long. V lost 10 bases and J 6 bases, leaving 21 bases between the germline ends. CDR3 nucleotide sequence: TGTGCCACCCAAAGTCTCACAGGGATTAAGACCCAGTACTTC. It encodes CATQSLTGIKTQYF.

The chain couples TRBV3-1 (or the pseudogene TRBV3-2) to TRBJ1-4, with 8 bases that match TRBD1. Germline CDR1 and CDR2: LGHDT and YNNKEL (reference sequence). CDR3 length: 15 residues. After removal of 4 bases from V and 7 bases from J, the junction contained 8 bases not matched to a gene. The CDR3 region is CASSRLGTGREKLFF. CDR3 nucleotides: TGTGCCAGCAGCCGATTGGGGACAGGTCGTGAAAAACTGTTTTTT.

The rearrangement joins TRBV7-3 to TRBJ1-5, with 9 bases aligning to TRBD1. Germline V gene lookup returns CDR1 SGHTA and CDR2 FQGTGA. The CDR3 covers 14 residues. After removal of 5 bases from V and 5 bases from J, the junction contained 4 bases not matched to a gene. In nucleotides, the CDR3 is TGTGCCAGCAGCAGCCGGGACAGGGATCAGCCCCAGCATTTT. Its protein product is CASSSRDRDQPQHF.

The V and J genes are TRBV9 and TRBJ2-7, with D possibly being TRBD2 (6 bases). CDR1 is SGDLS, CDR2 YYNGEE, per germline. Trimming removed 1 base at V and 3 bases at J, with 11 bases between. This CDR3 is 14 amino acids long. The CDR3 spells CASSVSWGDYEQYF. The CDR3 bases are TGTGCCAGCAGCGTATCCTGGGGGGACTACGAGCAGTACTTC.

DNA of the CDR3: TGTGCCAGCGGCCTCTGGGGGCTTGAAGCTTTCTTT. This codes for CASGLWGLEAFF. J is TRBJ1-1 and V is TRBV7-2; possible D gene TRBD1, 6 bases. CDR3 length: 12 residues. The V gene lost 8 bases and the J gene lost 7 bases, with 14 bases spanning the gap. Looked up from germline, CDR1 is SGHTA and CDR2 is FQGNSA.

This clone has more than one count but fewer than ten. V and J are TRBV28 and TRBJ1-1; D unresolved. CDR1 is MDHEN, CDR2 SYDVKM, per germline. V was cut by 2 bases and J by 2 bases, with 9 bases left in between. The CDR3 covers 14 residues. The chain's CDR3 is CASSLIQKNTEAFF. The CDR3 bases are TGTGCCAGCAGTTTAATACAGAAAAACACTGAAGCTTTCTTT.

The chain has TRBV27 and TRBJ1-5, with D tentatively TRBD1 (6 bases). Trimming cost V 2 bases and J 6 bases, with 11 bases left between them. The germline V gene has CDR1 MNHEY and CDR2 SMNVEV (reference sequence). CDR3 length: 14 amino acids. The CDR3 DNA sequence: TGTGCCAGCAGTTTAGGGAGGGGGGGTCAGCCCCAGCATTTT. This translates into CASSLGRGGQPQHF.

V usage is TRBV5-5 and J usage is TRBJ1-1; D perhaps matches TRBD1 (6 bases). CDR3 size: 13 residues. Deletions cut 3 bases from V and 1 base from J, with 7 bases between. Germline V lookup: CDR1 SGHKS, CDR2 YYEKEE (reference sequence). The CDR3 DNA reads as TGTGCCAGCAGCTGGACAGAGAACACTGAAGCTTTCTTT. It encodes CASSWTENTEAFF.

In its sample, this clone was seen once. The chain's CDR3 is CASSSRQGGQPQHF. The DNA for the CDR3 is TGTGCCAGCAGTTCCCGACAGGGTGGCCAGCCCCAGCATTTT. The J gene is TRBJ1-5, the V gene TRBV6-6; 7 nucleotides align to TRBD1. The CDR3 loop spans 14 amino acids. The germline gives CDR1 MNHNY, CDR2 SVGAGI (reference sequence). J lost 7 bases, V lost 4 bases, and 7 bases had no gene match.

This clone came up once. The rearrangement links TRBV19 to TRBJ2-2; perhaps TRBD2 as D (7 bases). The length of the CDR3 is 15 residues. The germline V and J ends were trimmed by 5 bases and 4 bases, with 14 bases remaining between them. Germline loops: CDR1 LNHDA, CDR2 SQIVND (reference sequence). This chain's CDR3 is CASSPRGAGTGELFF. DNA for the CDR3: TGTGCCAGTAGTCCCCGGGGGGCGGGCACCGGGGAGCTGTTTTTT.

The gene calls are TRBV9 and TRBJ1-6, with D possibly being TRBD1 (6 bases). Trimming cost V 0 bases and J 6 bases, with 10 bases left between them. Germline values: CDR1 SGDLS, CDR2 YYNGEE. The CDR3 has 15 amino acids. The CDR3 nucleotides are TGTGCCAGCAGCGTAGCGGACAGCCTTAATTCACCCCTCCACTTT. Translated: CASSVADSLNSPLHF. Full variable domain (missing parts from reference TRBV9 and TRBJ1-6): DSGVTQTPKHLITATGQRVTLRCSPRSGDLSVYWYQQSLDQGLQFLIQYYNGEERAKGNILERFSAQQFPDLHSELNLSSLELGDSALYFCASSVADSLNSPLHFGNGTRLTVT.

V gene TRBV10-3 combines with J gene TRBJ1-4; 11 positions match TRBD1. Germline lookup yields CDR1 ENHRY and CDR2 SYGVKD. This CDR3 is built from 15 residues. V gave up 6 bases and J gave up 4 bases; unmatched junction bases: 4. The DNA for the CDR3 is TGTGCCATCAGCCGGGACAGGGGGAATAATGAAAAACTGTTTTTT. Translation gives CAISRDRGNNEKLFF.

The chain employs TRBV18 and TRBJ2-2, with 14 bases matching TRBD2. CDR1 is KGHSH and CDR2 is LQKENI in the germline V gene. CDR3 size: 17 residues. V lost 3 bases to trimming and J lost 4 bases; unmatched junction nucleotides: 4. Here the CDR3 DNA reads TGTGCCAGCTCACCGGGACTAGCGGGAGAGGGCACCGGGGAGCTGTTTTTT. Residues: CASSPGLAGEGTGELFF.

The chain employs TRBV6-5 and TRBJ1-3; 7 nucleotides align to TRBD1. Germline assignment: CDR1 MNHEY and CDR2 SVGAGI. After removal of 4 bases from V and 0 bases from J, the junction contained 6 bases not matched to a gene. The CDR3 spans 16 residues. CDR3 nucleotide sequence: TGTGCCAGCAGTTCTGACAGGGATTCCTCTGGAAACACCATATATTTT. It is translated as CASSSDRDSSGNTIYF.

CDR3: CASSLGPVQDQYF. The CDR3 DNA is TGTGCCAGCAGTTTAGGCCCCGTTCAGGACCAGTACTTC. The chain employs TRBV12-3 or TRBV12-4 and TRBJ2-5; D not certain. This CDR3 is built from 13 residues. The ends were cut back, 1 base at V and 10 bases at J, with 13 bases in the middle.

The V gene is TRBV28, the J gene TRBJ1-5, with 8 positions matching TRBD1. The CDR3 loop spans 16 amino acids. CDR1 and CDR2 (germline): MDHEN, SYDVKM. With 6 bases clipped from V and 1 base from J, the junction kept 8 bases outside the gene matches. Here the CDR3 reads CASSDPQGASNQPQHF. The CDR3 DNA reads TGTGCCAGCAGCGACCCCCAGGGGGCGAGCAATCAGCCCCAGCATTTT. The full variable domain, rest sourced from reference TRBV28 and TRBJ1-5, is DVKVTQSSRYLVKRTGEKVFLECVQDMDHENMFWYRQDPGLGLRLIYFSYDVKMKEKGDIPEGYSVSREKKERFSLILESASTNQTSMYLCASSDPQGASNQPQHFGDGTRLSIL.